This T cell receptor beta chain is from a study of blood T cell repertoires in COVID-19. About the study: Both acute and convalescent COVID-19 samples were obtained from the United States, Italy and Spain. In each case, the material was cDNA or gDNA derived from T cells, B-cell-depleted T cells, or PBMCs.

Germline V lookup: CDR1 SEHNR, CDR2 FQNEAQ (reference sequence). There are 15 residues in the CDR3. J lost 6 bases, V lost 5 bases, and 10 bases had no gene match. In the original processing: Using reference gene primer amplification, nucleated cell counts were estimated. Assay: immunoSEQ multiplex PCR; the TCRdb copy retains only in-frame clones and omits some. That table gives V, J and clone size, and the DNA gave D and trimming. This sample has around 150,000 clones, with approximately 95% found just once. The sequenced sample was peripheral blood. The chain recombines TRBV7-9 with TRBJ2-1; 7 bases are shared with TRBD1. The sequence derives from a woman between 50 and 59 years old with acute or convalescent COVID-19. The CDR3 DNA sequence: TGTGCCAGCAGCCCCGACAGGGTAAGGCTCAATGAGCAGTTCTTC. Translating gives CASSPDRVRLNEQFF.